This T cell receptor (beta chain) was identified in a study of vaccination and CD4 T cells after COVID-19. Germline V gene lookup returns CDR1 MNHEY and CDR2 SMNVEV (reference sequence). V was pared by 4 bases and J by 4 bases, with 13 bases between. The CDR3 covers 14 residues. TCRdb processed the PCR reads anew with MiXCR; each CDR3 protein has one entry. The sample has 25,000 to 30,000 distinct CDR3 sequences, around 53% seen once. Noted time point: late sampling 161 to 241 days after vaccination in a few convalescent patients. The starting material was CD4+ T cells from blood, obtained about 7 months after SARS-CoV-2 vaccination. The TCR was taken from a human donor who had recovered from COVID-19. J is TRBJ1-1 and V is TRBV27; no definite D call. The CDR3 spells CASSSTTGGTEAFF. The CDR3 DNA is TGTGCCAGCAGTTCCACCACCGGTGGCACTGAAGCTTTCTTT.